These 2 T cell receptor beta chains came from one sample sequenced in a study of radiotherapy plus CTLA-4 blockade in lung cancer. Produced via immunoSEQ multiplex PCR; TCRdb's table is partial and in-frame only. The profile shows roughly 59,000 clones, approximately 68% of them singletons. Sequenced material: peripheral blood, taken from a patient treated with radiotherapy plus ipilimumab. These receptors were taken from a human donor with non-small cell lung cancer whose response to radiotherapy plus ipilimumab could not be evaluated.

This chain joins TRBV6-6 and TRBJ2-1; 12 nucleotides line up with TRBD2. Unmatched junction bases numbered 9, after V lost 8 bases and J lost 7 bases. CDR3 length: 15 residues. Germline assignment: CDR1 MNHNY and CDR2 SVGAGI (reference sequence). The chain's CDR3 is CASARLAGVVNEQFF. Written as DNA, the CDR3 is TGTGCCAGCGCCCGACTAGCGGGAGTTGTTAATGAGCAGTTCTTC.

The chain employs TRBV6-1 and TRBJ2-3, with D maybe TRBD1 (6 bases). V lost 8 bases, J lost 6 bases, and 9 bases lay in between. This CDR3 spans 11 amino acids. Germline V gives CDR1 MNHNS, CDR2 SASEGT. CDR3 in DNA: TGTGCCAGCCTAGGGGGTGATACGCAGTATTTT. Its protein product is CASLGGDTQYF.